Following are 16 T cell receptor beta chains from one sample sequenced in a study of T cells after yellow fever vaccination. TCRdb recomputed calls from the 5' RACE reads with MiXCR, one row per CDR3 protein. The top ten clones hold around 3.5% of a sample with around 320,000 distinct CDR3 sequences, approximately 10% of them seen once. The specimen comprised CD4+ T cells sorted from PBMCs, sampled 5 days after the yellow fever booster vaccination. All receptors derive from a man between 18 and 35 years old who received the YFV17D yellow fever vaccine.

For the CDR3, the DNA is TGTGCCAGCAGCCATTGGGTACTAGACACAGATACGCAGTATTTT. Translating it yields CASSHWVLDTDTQYF. This sequence joins TRBV3-1 and TRBJ2-3; TRBD2 is a possible D gene (5 bases). The CDR3 is 15 residues long. CDR1 is LGHDT, CDR2 YNNKEL, per germline (reference sequence). Trimming pared 3 bases from V and 2 bases from J, leaving 12 bases between.

This clonotype was counted many times. The V and J genes are TRBV2 and TRBJ1-5; tentatively, D is TRBD1 (5 bases). V gave up 4 bases and J gave up 8 bases, with 12 bases separating them. Germline assignment: CDR1 SNHLY and CDR2 FYNNEI. The CDR3 is 13 amino acids. In DNA form, the CDR3 reads TGTGCCAGCAGTGTCTACCTAGGGGAGCCCCAGCATTTT. Translated, it gives CASSVYLGEPQHF.

This sequence joins TRBV6-5 and TRBJ2-6; D is uncertain. With 4 bases removed from V and 4 bases from J, the gap between germline ends came to 11 bases. Germline assignment: CDR1 MNHEY and CDR2 SVGAGI. This CDR3 region has 15 residues. The CDR3 bases are TGTGCCAGCAGTTCTGGGGAAAACGGGGCCAACGTCCTGACTTTC. This translates into CASSSGENGANVLTF.

This clonotype occurred a few times. V usage is TRBV5-1 and J usage is TRBJ2-6; D unclear. Between the trimmed V and J ends, which lost 4 bases and 0 bases, there was a span of 8 bases. The CDR3 is 15 amino acids. Germline V gene lookup returns CDR1 SGHRS and CDR2 YFSETQ. Written as DNA, the CDR3 is TGCGCCAGCAGCCAGTCGACCTCTGGGGCCAACGTCCTGACTTTC. This translates into CASSQSTSGANVLTF.

This sequence joins TRBV20-1 and TRBJ1-2, with a weak D call TRBD1 (5 bases). This CDR3 spans 15 amino acids. The V and J ends lost 1 base and 4 bases respectively, with 16 bases between them. Germline CDR1 reads DFQATT; CDR2 reads SNEGSKA (reference sequence). CDR3 coding DNA: TGCAGTGCTAGAGGGCAATTTCAGGGTGGCTATGGCTACACCTTC. This translates into CSARGQFQGGYGYTF.

The J gene is TRBJ2-1, the V gene TRBV18; D perhaps matches TRBD1 (6 bases). The length of the CDR3 is 17 residues. Trimming removed 2 bases from V and 8 bases from J, with 22 bases in between. The germline CDR1 and CDR2 sequences are KGHSH and LQKENI. The CDR3 protein is CASSPNTNRVIGYEQFF. The CDR3 DNA reads TGTGCCAGCTCACCAAACACGAACAGGGTGATCGGGTATGAGCAGTTCTTC.

This clonotype turned up a few times. The chain carries TRBV3-1 and TRBJ2-5; the D gene is possibly TRBD2 (5 bases). Looked up from germline, CDR1 is LGHDT and CDR2 is YNNKEL (reference sequence). The CDR3 runs 14 residues. V dropped 1 base and J dropped 3 bases, with 9 bases sitting between them. The CDR3 region has the DNA TGTGCCAGCAGCCAAGGGACGGGAAAAGAGACCCAGTACTTC. This gives the protein CASSQGTGKETQYF.

Points on this clonotype: A junction boundary mismatches the germline segment, possibly from a read error. The V call is TRBV24-1, the J call TRBJ2-6; D may be TRBD2 (6 bases). From germline, CDR1 is KGHDR and CDR2 SFDVKD. The CDR3 loop spans 20 amino acids. Here the CDR3 reads CATSDWDRDSGSSGANVLTF. For the CDR3, the DNA is TGTGCCACCAGTGATTGGGACCGGGACTCGGGGAGCTCTGGGGCTAACGTCCTGACTTTC.

This clonotype was seen at least ten times. The chain joins TRBV4-3 to TRBJ2-5; 13 bases are a match to TRBD2. The CDR3 is 16 residues long. Germline V gene data show CDR1 as LGHNA and CDR2 as YSLEER. V was pared by 2 bases and J by 5 bases, with 5 bases of the junction left unmatched. Written as DNA, the CDR3 is TGCGCCAGCAGCCAAAACCCGGGACTAGCGGGGGAGACCCAGTACTTC. Protein product: CASSQNPGLAGETQYF.

Only one count was recorded for this clonotype. The rearrangement joins TRBV29-1 to TRBJ1-1; D remains ambiguous. Germline CDR1 reads SQVTM; CDR2 reads ANQGSEA. Trimming left V 3 bases short and J 0 bases short, with 8 bases between. The length of the CDR3 is 13 residues. The DNA for the CDR3 is TGCAGCGTTGAGGAGGCCCTGAACACTGAAGCTTTCTTT. This translates into CSVEEALNTEAFF.

The chain is built from TRBV2 and TRBJ1-4; no clear D gene. The V and J ends lost 2 bases and 5 bases respectively, with 9 bases between them. Germline values: CDR1 SNHLY, CDR2 FYNNEI. The CDR3 is 14 amino acids. CDR3 residues: CASSERGANEKLFF. CDR3 DNA sequence: TGTGCCAGCAGTGAACGAGGAGCAAATGAAAAACTGTTTTTT.

CDR3 sequence: CSASSSGQETQYF. CDR3 in DNA: TGCAGTGCTAGCTCGTCGGGTCAAGAGACCCAGTACTTC. The rearrangement links TRBV20-1 to TRBJ2-5, with D unresolved. Trimming removed 3 bases at V and 2 bases at J, with 10 bases between. This CDR3 is built from 13 residues. Germline V gives CDR1 DFQATT, CDR2 SNEGSKA (reference sequence).

The rearrangement uses TRBV10-3 and TRBJ2-5; 12 bases line up with TRBD2. The germline gives CDR1 ENHRY, CDR2 SYGVKD. The CDR3 is 13 residues long. Losses at the gene ends were 8 bases for V and 5 bases for J; bases not matched to a gene: 3. The CDR3 reads CAISSGGEETQYF. CDR3 nucleotides: TGTGCCATCTCTAGCGGGGGGGAGGAGACCCAGTACTTC.

There are many counts of this clonotype. The chain links TRBV4-3 to TRBJ2-5; D uncertain. Germline CDR1 and CDR2: LGHNA and YSLEER. Trimming pared 2 bases from V and 5 bases from J, leaving 9 bases between. The CDR3 consists of 13 residues. For the CDR3, the DNA is TGCGCCAGCAGCCAAAGCAGTAAGGAGACCCAGTACTTC. Its translation: CASSQSSKETQYF.

The rearrangement links TRBV5-6 to TRBJ1-4; no firm D call. Germline CDR1 and CDR2: SGHDT and YYEEEE. With 1 base removed from V and 5 bases from J, the gap between germline ends came to 15 bases. CDR3 length equals 16 residues. Here the CDR3 DNA reads TGTGCCAGCAGCTTGTCTCGAAGGGCAGACAATGAAAAACTGTTTTTT. Translation: CASSLSRRADNEKLFF.

The rearrangement uses TRBV5-1 and TRBJ1-1, with a tentative D call TRBD1 (5 bases). The CDR3 contains 14 residues. V dropped 0 bases and J dropped 6 bases, with 12 bases sitting between them. Germline V gives CDR1 SGHRS, CDR2 YFSETQ. The CDR3 nucleotides read TGCGCCAGCAGCTTGGCGGGGGGACTGTCTGAAGCTTTCTTT. This sequence encodes CASSLAGGLSEAFF.